The subject of this entry is one T cell receptor (beta chain). Its specificity is not known. The data were taken from a study of shared clonotypes between healthy human individuals. Whole-study findings and limits: Estimated clonotype richness was generally higher in naive than memory subsets. Compared with clonotypes that all four donors shared, non-shared clonotypes had lower generation probabilities.

Trimming removed 3 bases from V and 6 bases from J, with 13 bases in between. The CDR3 runs 13 residues. The germline V gene has CDR1 SGDLS and CDR2 YYNGEE. Template for every sorted-subset replicate PCR totaled about 200 ng DNA, some 30,000 T cell genomes. Sequencing used immunoSEQ multiplex PCR; TCRdb keeps in-frame clones, though not all of them. This table holds some 2,400,000 clones, under 97% found once. The chain joins TRBV9 to TRBJ2-7; TRBD2 is a possible D gene (5 bases). Sequencing was done on a sample of naive CD4+ T cells sorted from blood. As for subset: CD45RA+ positively selected. The clonotype originates from a man aged 18 to 29 in good health. The CDR3 sequence is CASSGPVRGEQYF. CDR3 bases: TGTGCCAGCAGCGGCCCGGTCCGGGGCGAGCAGTACTTC. Complete variable domain (other parts from reference TRBV9 and TRBJ2-7): DSGVTQTPKHLITATGQRVTLRCSPRSGDLSVYWYQQSLDQGLQFLIQYYNGEERAKGNILERFSAQQFPDLHSELNLSSLELGDSALYFCASSGPVRGEQYFGPGTRLTVT.